The rows below give T cell receptor beta chains drawn from one sample of a study of OX40 agonist ivuxolimab in advanced cancers. Libraries were prepared by immunoSEQ multiplex PCR; TCRdb keeps only in-frame clonotypes and omits some of them. The sample holds around 84,000 clones; roughly 90% are singletons and the top ten take 0.5% to 0.55%. The input for sequencing was CD4+ or CD8+ T cells sorted from blood, taken in a trial of the OX40 agonist ivuxolimab. The receptors originated from an adult with an advanced solid tumor such as melanoma, head and neck, liver or kidney cancer. CDR3s include the opening cysteine and the closing phenylalanine or tryptophan. D genes are given only for firm matches. Not every row has a clone size; where given, it reads once, few, many or a size class.

abundance,v_gene,j_gene,d_gene,CDR3aa,CDR3nt
-,TRBV5-1,TRBJ2-5,-,CASSLALETQYF,TGCGCCAGCAGCTTGGCCCTTGAGACCCAGTACTTC
-,TRBV20-1,TRBJ1-5,-,CSAADFQPQHF,TGCAGTGCTGCAGATTTTCAGCCCCAGCATTTT
once,TRBV7-3,TRBJ2-1,TRBD2,CASSPGLAGSGEQFF,TGTGCCAGCAGCCCCGGGCTAGCGGGATCTGGTGAGCAGTTCTTC
-,TRBV5-4,TRBJ2-7,TRBD1,CASSQGQATYEQYF,TGTGCCAGCAGCCAGGGACAGGCCACCTACGAGCAGTACTTC
-,TRBV29-1,TRBJ1-1,TRBD1,CSVQDRAFEAFF,TGCAGCGTTCAAGACAGGGCCTTTGAAGCTTTCTTT
-,TRBV6-5,TRBJ1-5,-,CASSLTGNSQPQHF,TGTGCCAGCAGCCTCACAGGGAATAGTCAGCCCCAGCATTTT
-,TRBV4-2,TRBJ2-7,TRBD2,CASSQAGRADHEQYF,TGTGCCAGCAGCCAAGCCGGGAGGGCGGATCACGAGCAGTACTTC
-,TRBV6-1,TRBJ1-2,-,CASSPRQGTIGYTF,TGTGCCAGCAGTCCCCGGCAGGGTACGATTGGCTACACCTTC
-,TRBV5-6,TRBJ1-1,TRBD1,CASSLPGQATSEAFF,TGTGCCAGCAGCTTGCCGGGACAGGCCACTTCTGAAGCTTTCTTT
-,TRBV5-1,TRBJ2-3,-,CASSTGPNTDTQYF,TGCGCCAGCAGCACGGGCCCAAACACAGATACGCAGTATTTT
-,TRBV7-9,TRBJ2-7,-,CASSLDHYEQYF,TGTGCCAGCAGCTTAGACCACTACGAGCAGTACTTC
-,TRBV27,TRBJ2-7,TRBD2,CASSSWTSGSEQYF,TGTGCCAGCAGTTCTTGGACTAGCGGGAGCGAGCAGTACTTC
-,TRBV6-6,TRBJ2-7,-,CASSYAPTVLEQYF,TGTGCCAGCAGTTACGCGCCGACTGTGTTGGAGCAGTACTTC
-,TRBV5-1,TRBJ2-3,TRBD1,CASSSGQVTDTQYF,TGCGCCAGCAGCTCTGGACAGGTCACAGATACGCAGTATTTT
-,TRBV19,TRBJ1-2,-,CASSITQGYGYTF,TGTGCCAGTAGTATAACACAGGGCTATGGCTACACCTTC
-,TRBV9,TRBJ2-1,TRBD2,CASSPVAGASNEQFF,TGTGCCAGCAGCCCAGTAGCGGGAGCCTCCAATGAGCAGTTCTTC
-,TRBV18,TRBJ2-4,TRBD1,CASSPWTGPKNIQYF,TGTGCCAGCTCACCTTGGACAGGGCCCAAAAACATTCAGTACTTC
-,TRBV4-3,TRBJ2-3,TRBD2,CASSRGLAGGTTDTQYF,TGCGCCAGCAGCCGAGGACTAGCGGGGGGGACCACAGATACGCAGTATTTT
once,TRBV7-2,TRBJ2-7,-,CASSSRRGPYEQYF,TGTGCCAGCAGTTCCAGGCGGGGCCCCTACGAGCAGTACTTC
-,TRBV11-2,TRBJ1-3,-,CASSLDTAGNTIYF,TGTGCCAGCAGCTTAGACACAGCTGGAAACACCATATATTTT
-,TRBV30,TRBJ1-3,-,CAWGYSGNTIYF,TGTGCCTGGGGGTACTCTGGAAACACCATATATTTT
-,TRBV4-3,TRBJ2-4,-,CASSHGTASGRNIQYF,TGCGCCAGCAGCCACGGGACTGCATCAGGGAGAAACATTCAGTACTTC
-,TRBV6-5,TRBJ1-1,-,CASSLTGREAFF,TGTGCCAGCAGCCTTACAGGGAGGGAAGCTTTCTTT
-,TRBV6-5,TRBJ2-7,TRBD2,CASSRGLAQFYEQYF,TGTGCCAGCAGCAGGGGACTAGCTCAATTCTACGAGCAGTACTTC
-,TRBV11-2,TRBJ1-2,-,CASSLVSRVSNYGYTF,TGTGCCAGCAGCTTAGTTTCACGGGTATCTAACTATGGCTACACCTTC
-,TRBV10-1,TRBJ2-5,-,CASSVGSQETQYF,TGCGCCAGCAGTGTGGGTTCCCAAGAGACCCAGTACTTC
-,TRBV11-2,TRBJ2-1,TRBD2,CASSIGLAGPDEQFF,TGTGCCAGCAGCATCGGACTAGCGGGACCTGATGAGCAGTTCTTC
-,TRBV29-1,TRBJ1-2,-,CSAGEGLGYGYTF,TGCAGCGCTGGGGAGGGTTTAGGCTATGGCTACACCTTC
-,TRBV7-2,TRBJ2-7,TRBD1,CASSLQGTVAYEQYF,TGTGCCAGCAGCTTACAAGGGACAGTAGCCTACGAGCAGTACTTC
-,TRBV30,TRBJ1-5,-,CAWSVNSQSNQPQHF,TGTGCCTGGAGTGTAAACTCTCAGAGCAATCAGCCCCAGCATTTT
-,TRBV5-1,TRBJ2-2,-,CASSLGGRNTGELFF,TGCGCCAGCAGCTTAGGGGGGCGGAACACCGGGGAGCTGTTTTTT
-,TRBV10-2,TRBJ2-3,TRBD2,CANRAGGTDTQYF,TGCGCCAATAGAGCGGGGGGCACAGATACGCAGTATTTT
-,TRBV6-5,TRBJ1-1,TRBD1,CASKATGTGGTEAFF,TGTGCCAGCAAGGCCACCGGGACAGGCGGGACTGAAGCTTTCTTT
-,TRBV12-2,TRBJ2-1,-,CASRLAGAYNEQFF,TGTGCAAGTCGCTTAGCGGGAGCCTACAATGAGCAGTTCTTC